The 10 T cell receptor beta chains below were found in one sample sequenced in a study of blood T cell repertoires in COVID-19 (dated by TCRdb to between 2020 and 2021). Library method: the immunoSEQ multiplex PCR assay. In TCRdb, the immuneACCESS table is reduced to in-frame sequences with V and J assigned. These tables do not hold every clone; where another copy was compared, an unresolved V gene accounts for under half, and the others remain unexplained. The sample table holds more than 150,000 clones, of which 60% to 80% were seen once. Roughly 28% of the sample is held by the ten biggest clonotypes. Material: peripheral blood. The source of these receptors is a woman aged 70-85 years with acute or convalescent COVID-19.

V gene TRBV7-9 combines with J gene TRBJ1-4, with 9 nucleotides matching TRBD1. Germline CDR1 and CDR2: SEHNR and FQNEAQ (reference sequence). Trimming at V came to 8 bases and at J to 6 bases, leaving 4 bases not matched to a gene. This CDR3 contains 13 residues. The CDR3 DNA is TGTGCCAGCGGACAGGGGATGGATGAAAAACTGTTTTTT. Amino acids: CASGQGMDEKLFF.

The chain uses TRBV29-1 and TRBJ2-7; TRBD1 matches at 7 bases. V shed 6 bases, J shed 1 base, and the junction held 9 bases outside the gene matches. This CDR3 has 14 residues. Germline CDR1 SQVTM, CDR2 ANQGSEA. CDR3: CSVSWGTVSYEQYF. DNA of the CDR3: TGCAGCGTCTCCTGGGGGACAGTATCCTACGAGCAGTACTTC.

The V and J genes are TRBV5-1 and TRBJ2-2; D gene uncertain. The germline gives CDR1 SGHRS, CDR2 YFSETQ. Trimming took 0 bases from V and 7 from J, leaving 7 bases between them. This CDR3 spans 13 amino acids. The CDR3 DNA is TGCGCCAGCAGCTTGGCTCTAGGCGGGGAGCTGTTTTTT. Its translation: CASSLALGGELFF.

The rearrangement links TRBV20-1 to TRBJ2-3; D unclear. Germline-derived CDR1 and CDR2 are DFQATT and SNEGSKA (reference sequence). The V and J ends lost 3 bases and 1 base respectively, with 11 bases between them. The CDR3 spans 14 residues. Here the CDR3 DNA reads TGCAGTGCTAGTCAAGCGTCGGGCACAGATACGCAGTATTTT. As protein: CSASQASGTDTQYF.

This chain joins TRBV6-4 and TRBJ1-4, with 12 bases identical to TRBD1. This CDR3 spans 19 amino acids. Germline V CDR1 and CDR2: MRHNA, SNTAGT. V lost 1 base and J lost 7; bases outside the gene matches: 13. In nucleotides, the CDR3 is TGTGCCAGCAGTGACTTGAATTACCGGGACAGGGGGCGGTGTGAAAAACTGTTTTTT. It encodes CASSDLNYRDRGRCEKLFF.

The chain is built from TRBV5-6 and TRBJ1-3; perhaps TRBD1 as D (5 bases). The CDR3 consists of 15 residues. Germline V CDR1 and CDR2: SGHDT, YYEEEE. Trimming took 0 bases from V and 1 from J, leaving 8 bases between them. The CDR3 nucleotides are TGTGCCAGCAGCTTGGTTACAGGATCTGGAAACACCATATATTTT. Translation gives CASSLVTGSGNTIYF.

This clone was recorded once. V and J are TRBV6-1 and TRBJ2-7; TRBD2 aligns across 10 bases. The J segment lost 2 bases and the V segment lost 0 bases, leaving 4 bases of the junction unmatched. CDR3 length: 16 residues. Germline loops: CDR1 MNHNS, CDR2 SASEGT. The CDR3 reads CASSEAVAGGAYEQYF. CDR3 coding DNA: TGTGCCAGCAGTGAAGCGGTAGCGGGAGGCGCCTACGAGCAGTACTTC.

The chain couples TRBV27 to TRBJ1-4; tentatively, D is TRBD1 (5 bases). The V end was cut by 5 bases, the J end by 0 bases, with 13 bases between. Germline V CDR1 and CDR2: MNHEY, SMNVEV (reference sequence). The CDR3 is 16 residues long. The CDR3 region has the DNA TGTGCCAGCAGTAAAGACAGCCAAGCAACTAATGAAAAACTGTTTTTT. Protein product: CASSKDSQATNEKLFF.

The rearrangement uses TRBV7-3 and TRBJ2-3, with 7 positions matching TRBD1. This CDR3 region has 14 residues. The trim removed 1 base at V and 3 bases at J, leaving 1 base unmatched. Germline CDR1 and CDR2: SGHTA and FQGTGA. The CDR3 sequence: CASSLKGATDTQYF. The CDR3 bases are TGTGCCAGCAGCTTAAAGGGGGCAACAGATACGCAGTATTTT.

The chain combines TRBV7-2 with TRBJ1-1; no firm D call. Between the trimmed V and J ends, which lost 7 bases and 1 base, there was a span of 10 bases. The germline V gene encodes CDR1 SGHTA and CDR2 FQGNSA. The CDR3 is made up of 13 amino acids. The CDR3 DNA is TGTGCCAGCATGTTCGCGTCGAACACTGAAGCTTTCTTT. This encodes CASMFASNTEAFF.